This record looks at one T cell receptor (beta chain) sequence and its context. Both 60 Vbeta primers and 13 Jbeta primers went into the PCR. Assay used: immunoSEQ multiplex PCR; TCRdb lists only in-frame clones, some missing. The sample shows approximately 90,000 clones, about 8% of them seen only once. CDR1 MGHRA and CDR2 YSYEKL come from the germline V gene. V shed 0 bases and J shed 0 bases, with 8 bases lying between them. The CDR3 is 16 amino acids. This record belongs to a study of cytomegalovirus exposure and HLA in healthy donors. V gene TRBV4-1 combines with J gene TRBJ1-4; D ambiguous. The material sequenced was PBMCs. The receptor's source is a man in his forties or fifties in good health and CMV-seronegative. CDR3 sequence: CASSQERTTTNEKLFF. The CDR3 DNA sequence: TGCGCCAGCAGCCAAGAAAGGACTACAACTAATGAAAAACTGTTTTTT.